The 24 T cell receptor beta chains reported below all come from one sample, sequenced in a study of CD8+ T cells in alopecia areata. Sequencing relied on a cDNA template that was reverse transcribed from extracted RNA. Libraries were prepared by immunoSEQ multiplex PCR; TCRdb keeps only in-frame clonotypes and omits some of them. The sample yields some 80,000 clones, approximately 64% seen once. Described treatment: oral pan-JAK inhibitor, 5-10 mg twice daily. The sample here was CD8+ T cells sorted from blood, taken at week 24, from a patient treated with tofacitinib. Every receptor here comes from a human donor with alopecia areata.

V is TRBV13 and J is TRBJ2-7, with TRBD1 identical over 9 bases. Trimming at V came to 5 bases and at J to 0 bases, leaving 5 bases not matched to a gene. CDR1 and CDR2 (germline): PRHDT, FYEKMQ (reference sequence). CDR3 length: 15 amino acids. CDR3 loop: CASSTAGQGSYEQYF. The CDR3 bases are TGTGCCAGCAGCACTGCGGGACAGGGCTCCTACGAGCAGTACTTC.

The CDR3 reads CATSRDRRKGHEQFF. The CDR3 bases are TGTGCCACCAGCAGAGATCGGCGAAAGGGACACGAGCAGTTCTTC. The rearrangement uses TRBV15 and TRBJ2-1; possibly TRBD1 for D (6 bases). Trimming shortened V by 0 bases and J by 10 bases, and 16 bases separated the two germline ends. The V gene's germline CDR1 is LNHNV and CDR2 YYDKDF (reference sequence). The length of the CDR3 is 15 residues.

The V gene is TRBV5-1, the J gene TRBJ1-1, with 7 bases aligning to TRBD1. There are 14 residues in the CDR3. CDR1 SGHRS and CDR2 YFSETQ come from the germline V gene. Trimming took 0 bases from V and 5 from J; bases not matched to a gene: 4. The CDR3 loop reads CASSLEARGTEAFF. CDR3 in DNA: TGCGCCAGCAGCTTGGAGGCCAGGGGGACTGAAGCTTTCTTT.

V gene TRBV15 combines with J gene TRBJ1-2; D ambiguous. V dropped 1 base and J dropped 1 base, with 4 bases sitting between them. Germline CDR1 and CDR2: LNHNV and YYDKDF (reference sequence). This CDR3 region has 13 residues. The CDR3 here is CATSRAGNYGYTF. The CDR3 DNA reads TGTGCCACCAGCAGAGCCGGTAACTATGGCTACACCTTC.

CDR3 DNA sequence: TGCGCCAGCAGCCAAGACGGAACCGGGACAGATAATTCACCCCTCCACTTT. This translates into CASSQDGTGTDNSPLHF. The chain is built from TRBV4-3 and TRBJ1-6, with TRBD1 matching 7 bases. This CDR3 is built from 17 residues. Germline V gene lookup returns CDR1 LGHNA and CDR2 YSLEER. The junction had 7 bases not matched to a gene; V was cut back by 0 bases and J by 5 bases.

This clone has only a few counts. CDR3 in amino acids: CASKGGLNTEAFF. As DNA, the CDR3 is TGTGCCAGCAAGGGGGGGTTGAACACTGAAGCTTTCTTT. This chain joins TRBV27 and TRBJ1-1; possible D gene TRBD1, 6 bases. V dropped 7 bases and J dropped 0 bases, with 9 bases sitting between them. Germline CDR1 is MNHEY and CDR2 is SMNVEV (reference sequence). The CDR3 covers 13 residues.

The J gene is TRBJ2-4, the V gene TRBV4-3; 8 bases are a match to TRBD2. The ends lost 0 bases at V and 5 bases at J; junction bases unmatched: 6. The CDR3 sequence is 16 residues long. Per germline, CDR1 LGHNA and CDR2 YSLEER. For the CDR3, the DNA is TGCGCCAGCAGCCAAGACGGGGCGGGGGGCCAAAACATTCAGTACTTC. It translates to CASSQDGAGGQNIQYF.

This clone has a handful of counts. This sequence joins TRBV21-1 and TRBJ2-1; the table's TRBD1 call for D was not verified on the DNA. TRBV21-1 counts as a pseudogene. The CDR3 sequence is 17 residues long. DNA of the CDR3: TGTGCCAGCAGCAAAGTGGCAGGGTCTAATAGGGCAGCTGAGCAGTTCTTC. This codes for CASSKVAGSNRAAEQFF.

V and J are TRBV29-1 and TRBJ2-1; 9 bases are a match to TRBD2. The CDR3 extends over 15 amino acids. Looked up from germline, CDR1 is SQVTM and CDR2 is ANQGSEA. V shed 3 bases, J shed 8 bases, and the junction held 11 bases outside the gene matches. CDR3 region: CSVELLAGRWDEQFF. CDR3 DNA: TGCAGCGTTGAGTTGCTAGCGGGGAGGTGGGATGAGCAGTTCTTC.

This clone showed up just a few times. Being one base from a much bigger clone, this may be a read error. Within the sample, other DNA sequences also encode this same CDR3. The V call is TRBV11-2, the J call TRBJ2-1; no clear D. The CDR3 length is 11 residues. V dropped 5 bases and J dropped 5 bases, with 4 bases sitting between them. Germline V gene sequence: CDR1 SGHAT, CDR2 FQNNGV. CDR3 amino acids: CASSLNNEQFF. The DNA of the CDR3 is TGTGCCAGCAGCCTAAACAATGAGCAGTTCTTC.

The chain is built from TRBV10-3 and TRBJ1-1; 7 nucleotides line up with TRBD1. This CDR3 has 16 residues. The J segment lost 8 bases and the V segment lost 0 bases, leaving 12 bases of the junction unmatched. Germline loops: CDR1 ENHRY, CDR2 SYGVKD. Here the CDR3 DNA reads TGTGCCATCAGTGAGTCGAGTAGTAGGGGGCGAAGGGAAGCTTTCTTT. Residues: CAISESSSRGRREAFF.

The CDR3 DNA sequence: TGCAGCGCTGTGGATAGGGGAGCAGGGCAACCCTACGAGCAGTACTTC. Amino acids: CSAVDRGAGQPYEQYF. The chain recombines TRBV29-1 with TRBJ2-7; D could derive from TRBD1 or TRBD2 (5 bases each). Germline CDR1 reads SQVTM; CDR2 reads ANQGSEA. The ends were cut back, 7 bases at V and 2 bases at J, with 24 bases in the middle. This CDR3 is 16 amino acids long.

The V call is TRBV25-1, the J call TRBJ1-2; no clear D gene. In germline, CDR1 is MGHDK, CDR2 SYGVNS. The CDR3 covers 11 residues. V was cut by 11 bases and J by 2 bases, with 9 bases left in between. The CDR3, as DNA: TGTGCCGTGGCCGAGAACTATGGCTACACCTTC. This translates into CAVAENYGYTF.

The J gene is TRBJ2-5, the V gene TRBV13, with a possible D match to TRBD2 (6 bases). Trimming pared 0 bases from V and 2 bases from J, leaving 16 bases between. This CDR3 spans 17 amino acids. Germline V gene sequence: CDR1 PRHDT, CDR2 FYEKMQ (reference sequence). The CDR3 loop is CASSLGSARGAQETQYF. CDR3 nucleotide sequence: TGTGCCAGCAGCTTAGGGTCGGCGCGGGGAGCACAAGAGACCCAGTACTTC.

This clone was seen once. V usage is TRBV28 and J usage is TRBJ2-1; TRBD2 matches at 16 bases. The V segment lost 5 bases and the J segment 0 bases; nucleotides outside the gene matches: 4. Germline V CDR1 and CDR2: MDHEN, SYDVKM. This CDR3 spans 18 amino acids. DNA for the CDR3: TGTGCCAGCAGTGGGGGACTAGCGGGAGGGAGCTCCTACAATGAGCAGTTCTTC. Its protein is CASSGGLAGGSSYNEQFF.

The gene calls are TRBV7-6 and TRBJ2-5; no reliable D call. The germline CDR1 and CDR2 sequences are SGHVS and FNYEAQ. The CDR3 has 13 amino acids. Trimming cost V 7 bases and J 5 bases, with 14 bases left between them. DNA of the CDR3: TGTGCCAGCACAAAGGAGAGATTTGAGACCCAGTACTTC. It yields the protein CASTKERFETQYF.

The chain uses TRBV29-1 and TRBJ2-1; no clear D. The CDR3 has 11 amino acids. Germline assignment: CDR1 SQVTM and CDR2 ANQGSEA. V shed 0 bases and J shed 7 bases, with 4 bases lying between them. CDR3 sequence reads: CSVEDVNEQFF. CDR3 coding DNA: TGCAGCGTTGAAGATGTAAATGAGCAGTTCTTC.

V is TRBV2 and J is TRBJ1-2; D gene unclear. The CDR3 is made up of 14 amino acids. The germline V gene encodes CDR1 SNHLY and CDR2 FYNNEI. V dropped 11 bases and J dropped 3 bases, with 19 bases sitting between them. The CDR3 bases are TGTGCCCTTCCAACAACACGGGTAGACTATGGCTACACCTTC. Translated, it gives CALPTTRVDYGYTF.

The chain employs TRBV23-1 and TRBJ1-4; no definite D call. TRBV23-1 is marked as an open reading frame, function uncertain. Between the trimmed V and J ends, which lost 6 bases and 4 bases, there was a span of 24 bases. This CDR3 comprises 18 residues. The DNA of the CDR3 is TGCGCCAGCAGCCAAGAAACACTAGACGCTAGAATTAATGAAAAACTGTTTTTT. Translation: CASSQETLDARINEKLFF.

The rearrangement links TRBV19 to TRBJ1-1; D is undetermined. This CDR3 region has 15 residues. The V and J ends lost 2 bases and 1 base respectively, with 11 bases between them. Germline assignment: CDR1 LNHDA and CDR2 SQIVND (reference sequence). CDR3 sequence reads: CASSILPTPNTEAFF. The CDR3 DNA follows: TGTGCCAGTAGTATACTCCCTACACCGAACACTGAAGCTTTCTTT.

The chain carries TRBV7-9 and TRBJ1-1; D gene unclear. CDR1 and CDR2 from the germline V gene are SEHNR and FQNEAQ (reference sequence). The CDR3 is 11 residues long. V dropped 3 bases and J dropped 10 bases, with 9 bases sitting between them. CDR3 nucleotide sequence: TGTGCCAGCAGCTTTAGGACGGGAGCTTTCTTT. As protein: CASSFRTGAFF.

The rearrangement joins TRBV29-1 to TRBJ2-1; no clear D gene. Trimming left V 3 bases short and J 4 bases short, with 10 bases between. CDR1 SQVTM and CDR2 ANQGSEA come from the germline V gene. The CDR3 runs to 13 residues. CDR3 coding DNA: TGCAGCGTTGACGGTTGGAGTTACAATGAGCAGTTCTTC. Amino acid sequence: CSVDGWSYNEQFF.

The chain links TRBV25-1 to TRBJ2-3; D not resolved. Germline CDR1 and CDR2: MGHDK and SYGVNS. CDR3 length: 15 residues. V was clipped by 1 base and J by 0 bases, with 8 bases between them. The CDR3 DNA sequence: TGTGCCAGCAGTGAATTCGGTGACAGCACAGATACGCAGTATTTT. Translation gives CASSEFGDSTDTQYF.

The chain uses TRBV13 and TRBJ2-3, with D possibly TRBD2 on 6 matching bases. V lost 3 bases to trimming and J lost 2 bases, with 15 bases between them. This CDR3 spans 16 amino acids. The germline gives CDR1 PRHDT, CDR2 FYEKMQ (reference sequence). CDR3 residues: CASSLGAGLNTDTQYF. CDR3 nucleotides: TGTGCCAGCAGCTTGGGTGCGGGACTTAACACAGATACGCAGTATTTT.